This T cell receptor beta chain was recorded in a study of beta chain features in type 1 diabetes. The V segment lost 2 bases and the J segment 3 bases; nucleotides outside the gene matches: 4. The V gene's germline CDR1 is SGHTA and CDR2 FQGTGA. This CDR3 region has 15 residues. Every bit of the isolated RNA underwent reverse transcription, so sequencing read expressed TCRB transcripts. Produced via immunoSEQ multiplex PCR; TCRdb's table is partial and in-frame only. The data hold hundreds of thousands of clones, with around an eighth observed a single time. The sequenced sample consisted of naive CD4+ T cells from blood. The receptor's source is a man in his late teens or twenties in good health. V gene TRBV7-3 combines with J gene TRBJ2-7, with 10 bases matching TRBD2. CDR3 sequence reads: CASSLASGSNYEQYF. Written as DNA, the CDR3 is TGTGCCAGCAGCTTAGCTAGCGGGAGTAACTACGAGCAGTACTTC.